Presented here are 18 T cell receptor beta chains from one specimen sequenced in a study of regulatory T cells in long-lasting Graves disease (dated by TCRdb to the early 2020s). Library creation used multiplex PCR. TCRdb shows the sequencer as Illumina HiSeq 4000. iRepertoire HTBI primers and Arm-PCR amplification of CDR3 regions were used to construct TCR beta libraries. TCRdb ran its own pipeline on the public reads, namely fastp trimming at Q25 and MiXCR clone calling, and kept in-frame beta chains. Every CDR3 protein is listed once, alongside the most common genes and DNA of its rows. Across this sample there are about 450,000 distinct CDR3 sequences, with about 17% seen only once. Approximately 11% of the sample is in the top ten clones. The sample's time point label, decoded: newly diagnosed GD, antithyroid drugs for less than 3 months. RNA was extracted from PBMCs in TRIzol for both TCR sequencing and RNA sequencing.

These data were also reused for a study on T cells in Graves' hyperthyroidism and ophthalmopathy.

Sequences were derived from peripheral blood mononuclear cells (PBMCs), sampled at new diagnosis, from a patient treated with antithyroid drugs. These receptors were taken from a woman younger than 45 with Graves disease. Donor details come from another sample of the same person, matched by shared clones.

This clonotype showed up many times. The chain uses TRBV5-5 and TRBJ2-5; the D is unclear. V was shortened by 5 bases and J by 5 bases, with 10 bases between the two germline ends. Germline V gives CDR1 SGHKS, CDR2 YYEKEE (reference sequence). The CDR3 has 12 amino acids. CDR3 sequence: CASSYVMETQYF. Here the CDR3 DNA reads TGTGCCAGCAGTTACGTAATGGAGACCCAGTACTTC.

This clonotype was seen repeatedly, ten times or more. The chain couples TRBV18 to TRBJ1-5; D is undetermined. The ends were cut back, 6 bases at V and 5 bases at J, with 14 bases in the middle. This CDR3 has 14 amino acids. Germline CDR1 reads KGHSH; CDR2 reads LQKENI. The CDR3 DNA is TGTGCCAGCTCCCCCGGGAGGGCGGATCAGCCCCAGCATTTT. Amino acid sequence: CASSPGRADQPQHF.

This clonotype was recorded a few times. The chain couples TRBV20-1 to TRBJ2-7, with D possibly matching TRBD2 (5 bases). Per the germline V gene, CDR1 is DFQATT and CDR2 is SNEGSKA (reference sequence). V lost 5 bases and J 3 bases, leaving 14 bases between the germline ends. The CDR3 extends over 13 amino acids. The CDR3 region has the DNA TGCAGTGCTTCCCACCGGGGTGACTACGAGCAGTACTTC. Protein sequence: CSASHRGDYEQYF.

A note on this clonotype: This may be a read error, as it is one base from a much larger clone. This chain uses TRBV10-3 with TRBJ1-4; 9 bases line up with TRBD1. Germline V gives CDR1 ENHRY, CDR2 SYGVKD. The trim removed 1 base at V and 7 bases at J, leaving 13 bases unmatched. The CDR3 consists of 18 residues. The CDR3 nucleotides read TGTGCCATCAGTGAGTTGAGCTCTACAGGGGGCGGACTTGAAAAACTGTTTTTT. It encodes CAISELSSTGGGLEKLFF.

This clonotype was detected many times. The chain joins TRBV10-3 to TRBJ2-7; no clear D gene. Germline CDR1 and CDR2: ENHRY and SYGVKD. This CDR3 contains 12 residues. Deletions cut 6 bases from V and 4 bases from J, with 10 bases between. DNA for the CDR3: TGTGCCATCAGACCAGACGGGTACGAGCAGTACTTC. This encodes CAIRPDGYEQYF.

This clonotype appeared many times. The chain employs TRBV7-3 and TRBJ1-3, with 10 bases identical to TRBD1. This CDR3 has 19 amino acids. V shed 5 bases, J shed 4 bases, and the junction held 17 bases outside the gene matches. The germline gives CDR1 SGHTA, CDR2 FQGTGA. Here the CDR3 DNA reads TGTGCCAGCAGCCCCTTTTTACCGGGACAGGGGACGGGGGGAAACACCATATATTTT. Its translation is CASSPFLPGQGTGGNTIYF. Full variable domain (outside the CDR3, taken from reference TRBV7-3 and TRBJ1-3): GAGVSQTPSNKVTEKGKYVELRCDPISGHTALYWYRQSLGQGPEFLIYFQGTGAADDSGLPNDRFFAVRPEGSVSTLKIQRTERGDSAVYLCASSPFLPGQGTGGNTIYFGEGSWLTVV.

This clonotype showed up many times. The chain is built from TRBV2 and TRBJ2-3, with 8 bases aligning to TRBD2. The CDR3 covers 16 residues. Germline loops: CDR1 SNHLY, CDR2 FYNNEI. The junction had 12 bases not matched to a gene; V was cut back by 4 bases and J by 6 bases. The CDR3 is CASSAVGGRSLDTQYF. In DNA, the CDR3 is TGTGCCAGCAGTGCCGTGGGCGGGAGGTCCTTGGATACGCAGTATTTT. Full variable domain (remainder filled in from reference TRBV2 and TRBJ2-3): EPEVTQTPSHQVTQMGQEVILRCVPISNHLYFYWYRQILGQKVEFLVSFYNNEISEKSEIFDDQFSVERPDGSNFTLKIRSTKLEDSAMYFCASSAVGGRSLDTQYFGPGTRLTVL.

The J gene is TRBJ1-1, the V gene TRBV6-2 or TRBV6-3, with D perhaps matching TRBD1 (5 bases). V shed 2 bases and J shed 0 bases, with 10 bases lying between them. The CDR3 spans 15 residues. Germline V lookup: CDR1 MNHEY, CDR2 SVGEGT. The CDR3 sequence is CASSYPEGLNTEAFF. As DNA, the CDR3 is TGTGCCAGCAGTTACCCAGAGGGGTTGAACACTGAAGCTTTCTTT.

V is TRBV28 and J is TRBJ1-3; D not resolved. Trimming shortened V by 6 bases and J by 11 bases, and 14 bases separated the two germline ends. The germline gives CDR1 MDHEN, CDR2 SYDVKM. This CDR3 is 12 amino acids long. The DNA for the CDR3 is TGTGCCAGCAGGTCTTGGGCTCTTGCCATATATTTT. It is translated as CASRSWALAIYF.

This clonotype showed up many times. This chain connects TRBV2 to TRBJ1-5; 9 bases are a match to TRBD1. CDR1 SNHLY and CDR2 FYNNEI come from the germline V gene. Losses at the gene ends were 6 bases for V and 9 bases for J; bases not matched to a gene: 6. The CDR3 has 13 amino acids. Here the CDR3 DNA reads TGTGCCAGCAGGGGACAGGGTCTGCCGCCCCAGCATTTT. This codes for CASRGQGLPPQHF.

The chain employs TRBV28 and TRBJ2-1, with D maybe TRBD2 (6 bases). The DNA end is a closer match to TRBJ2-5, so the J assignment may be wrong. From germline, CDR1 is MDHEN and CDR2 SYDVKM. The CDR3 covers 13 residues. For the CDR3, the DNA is TGTGCCAGCAGCACCCGGTTGTCGGGGGCCCAGTACTTC. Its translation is CASSTRLSGAQYF.

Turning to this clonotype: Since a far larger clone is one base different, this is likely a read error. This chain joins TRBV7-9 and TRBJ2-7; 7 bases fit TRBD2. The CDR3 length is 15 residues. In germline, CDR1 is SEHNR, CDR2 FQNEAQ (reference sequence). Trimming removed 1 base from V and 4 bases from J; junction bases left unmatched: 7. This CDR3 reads CASSLVTGGAYEQYF. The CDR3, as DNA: TGTGCCAGCAGCTTAGTTACGGGAGGTGCTTACGAGCAGTACTTC.

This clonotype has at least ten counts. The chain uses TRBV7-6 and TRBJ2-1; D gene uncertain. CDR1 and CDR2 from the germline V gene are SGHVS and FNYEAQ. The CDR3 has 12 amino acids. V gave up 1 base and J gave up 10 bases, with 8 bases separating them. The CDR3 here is CASSLGKREQFF. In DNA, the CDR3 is TGTGCCAGCAGCTTAGGGAAGCGAGAGCAGTTCTTC. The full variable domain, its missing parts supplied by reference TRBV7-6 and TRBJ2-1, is GAGVSQSPRYKVTKRGQDVALRCDPISGHVSLYWYRQALGQGPEFLTYFNYEAQQDKSGLPNDRFSAERPEGSISTLTIQRTEQRDSAMYRCASSLGKREQFFGPGTRLTVL.

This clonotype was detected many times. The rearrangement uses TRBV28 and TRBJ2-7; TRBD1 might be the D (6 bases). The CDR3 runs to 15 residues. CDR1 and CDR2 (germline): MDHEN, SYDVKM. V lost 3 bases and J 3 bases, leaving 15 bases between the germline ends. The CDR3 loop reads CASSFFLGQGYEQYF. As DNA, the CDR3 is TGTGCCAGCAGTTTTTTCCTGGGACAAGGCTACGAGCAGTACTTC.

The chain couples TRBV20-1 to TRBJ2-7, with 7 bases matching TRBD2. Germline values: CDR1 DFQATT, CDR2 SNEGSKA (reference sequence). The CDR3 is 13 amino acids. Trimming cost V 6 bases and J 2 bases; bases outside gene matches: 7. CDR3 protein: CSAQETSTYEQYF. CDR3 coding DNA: TGCAGTGCACAGGAGACTAGCACCTACGAGCAGTACTTC.

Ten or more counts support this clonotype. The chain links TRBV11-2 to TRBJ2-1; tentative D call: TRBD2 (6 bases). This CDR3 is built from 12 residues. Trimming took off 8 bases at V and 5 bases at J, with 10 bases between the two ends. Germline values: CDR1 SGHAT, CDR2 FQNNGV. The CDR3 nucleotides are TGTGCCAGCCGGGACTTAAACAATGAGCAGTTCTTC. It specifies CASRDLNNEQFF.

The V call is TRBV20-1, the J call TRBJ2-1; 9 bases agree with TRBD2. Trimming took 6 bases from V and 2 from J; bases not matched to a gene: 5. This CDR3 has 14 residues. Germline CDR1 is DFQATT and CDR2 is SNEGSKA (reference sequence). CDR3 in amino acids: CSAETSGPYNEQFF. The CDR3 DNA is TGCAGTGCAGAGACTAGCGGCCCCTACAATGAGCAGTTCTTC.

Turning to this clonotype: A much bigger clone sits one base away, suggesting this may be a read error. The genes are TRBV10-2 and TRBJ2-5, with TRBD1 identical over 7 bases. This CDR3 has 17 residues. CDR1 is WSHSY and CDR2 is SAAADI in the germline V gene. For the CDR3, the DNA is TGCGCCGGCAGGGGCCGACAGGGTGCCGTTATCGAAGAGACCCAGTACTTC. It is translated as CAGRGRQGAVIEETQYF.